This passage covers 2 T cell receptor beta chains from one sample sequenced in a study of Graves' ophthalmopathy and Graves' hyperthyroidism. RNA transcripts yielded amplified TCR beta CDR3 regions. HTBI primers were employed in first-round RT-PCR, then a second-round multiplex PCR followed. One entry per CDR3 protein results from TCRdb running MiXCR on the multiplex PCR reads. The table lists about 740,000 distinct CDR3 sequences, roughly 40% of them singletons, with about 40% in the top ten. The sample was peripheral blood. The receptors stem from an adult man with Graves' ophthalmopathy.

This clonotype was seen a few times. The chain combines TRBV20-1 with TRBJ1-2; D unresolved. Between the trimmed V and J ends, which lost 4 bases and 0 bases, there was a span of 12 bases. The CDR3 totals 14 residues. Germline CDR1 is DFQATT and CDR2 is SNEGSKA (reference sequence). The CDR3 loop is CSAIGRIANYGYTF. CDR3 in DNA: TGCAGTGCTATAGGACGGATAGCTAACTATGGCTACACCTTC.

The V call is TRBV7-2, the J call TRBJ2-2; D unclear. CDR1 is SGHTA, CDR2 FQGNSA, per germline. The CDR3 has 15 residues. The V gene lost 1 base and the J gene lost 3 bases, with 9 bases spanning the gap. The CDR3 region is CASSLDGPDTGELFF. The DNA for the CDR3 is TGTGCCAGCAGCTTAGACGGCCCTGACACCGGGGAGCTGTTTTTT.